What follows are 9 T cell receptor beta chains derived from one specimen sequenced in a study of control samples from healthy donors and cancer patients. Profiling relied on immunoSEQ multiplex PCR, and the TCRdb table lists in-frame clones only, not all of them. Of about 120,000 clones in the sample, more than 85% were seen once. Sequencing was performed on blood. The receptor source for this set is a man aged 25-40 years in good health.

Here the CDR3 reads CASSQDLRAGRNTEAFF. The CDR3 DNA follows: TGTGCCAGCAGCCAAGATCTGAGGGCAGGACGGAACACTGAAGCTTTCTTT. J is TRBJ1-1 and V is TRBV3-1 (or the pseudogene TRBV3-2); D is uncertain. The CDR3 is made up of 17 amino acids. Germline lookup yields CDR1 LGHDT and CDR2 YNNKEL (reference sequence). Trimming pared 0 bases from V and 1 base from J, leaving 15 bases between.

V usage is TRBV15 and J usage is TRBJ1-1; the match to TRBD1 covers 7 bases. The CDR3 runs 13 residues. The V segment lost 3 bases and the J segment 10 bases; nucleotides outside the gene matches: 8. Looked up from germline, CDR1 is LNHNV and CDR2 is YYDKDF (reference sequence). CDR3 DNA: TGTGCCACCAGCAGGGCGCCGGGACAGAGAGCTTTCTTT. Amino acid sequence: CATSRAPGQRAFF. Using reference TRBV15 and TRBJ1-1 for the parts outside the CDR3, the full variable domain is DAMVIQNPRYQVTQFGKPVTLSCSQTLNHNVMYWYQQKSSQAPKLLFHYYDKDFNNEADTPDNFQSRRPNTSFCFLDIRSPGLGDTAMYLCATSRAPGQRAFFGQGTRLTVV.

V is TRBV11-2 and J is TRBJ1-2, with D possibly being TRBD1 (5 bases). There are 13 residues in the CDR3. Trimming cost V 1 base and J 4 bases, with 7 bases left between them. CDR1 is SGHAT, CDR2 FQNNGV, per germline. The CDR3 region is CASSLAQGYGYTF. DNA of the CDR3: TGTGCCAGCAGCTTAGCCCAGGGCTATGGCTACACCTTC.

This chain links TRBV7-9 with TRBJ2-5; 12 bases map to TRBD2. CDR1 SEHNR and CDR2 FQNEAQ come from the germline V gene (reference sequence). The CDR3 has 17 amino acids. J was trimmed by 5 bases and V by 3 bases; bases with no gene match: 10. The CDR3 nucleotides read TGTGCCAGCAGCTTCGACCACGCTAGCGGGGGGGTGGAGACCCAGTACTTC. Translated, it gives CASSFDHASGGVETQYF.

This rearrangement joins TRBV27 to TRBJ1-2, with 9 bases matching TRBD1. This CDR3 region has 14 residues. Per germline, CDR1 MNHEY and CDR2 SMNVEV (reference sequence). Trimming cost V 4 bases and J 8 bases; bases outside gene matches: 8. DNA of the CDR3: TGTGCCAGCAGTTCCGGGACAGGGCGGAACGGCTACACCTTC. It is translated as CASSSGTGRNGYTF.

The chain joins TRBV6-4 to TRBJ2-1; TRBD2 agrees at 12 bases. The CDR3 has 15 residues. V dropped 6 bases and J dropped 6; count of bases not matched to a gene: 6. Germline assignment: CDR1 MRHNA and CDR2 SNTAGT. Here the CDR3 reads CASRALAGGPNEQFF. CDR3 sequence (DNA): TGTGCCAGCAGAGCCCTAGCGGGGGGGCCCAATGAGCAGTTCTTC.

CDR3 region: CASSVKRSGTGSGELFF. DNA for the CDR3: TGCGCCAGCAGCGTAAAACGATCGGGGACAGGGTCCGGGGAGCTGTTTTTT. The V call is TRBV5-1, the J call TRBJ2-2; 9 bases line up with TRBD1. The CDR3 spans 17 residues. CDR1 is SGHRS and CDR2 is YFSETQ in the germline V gene. V was pared by 4 bases and J by 6 bases, with 13 bases of the junction left unmatched.

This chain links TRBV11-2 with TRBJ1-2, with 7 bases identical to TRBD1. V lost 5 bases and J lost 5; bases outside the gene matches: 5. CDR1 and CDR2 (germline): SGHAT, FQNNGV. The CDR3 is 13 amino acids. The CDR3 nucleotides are TGTGCCAGCAGCAAGGGACAGATTTATGGCTACACCTTC. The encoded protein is CASSKGQIYGYTF. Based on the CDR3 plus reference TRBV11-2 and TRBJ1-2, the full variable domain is EAGVAQSPRYKIIEKRQSVAFWCNPISGHATLYWYQQILGQGPKLLIQFQNNGVVDDSQLPKDRFSAERLKGVDSTLKIQPAKLEDSAVYLCASSKGQIYGYTFGSGTRLTVV.

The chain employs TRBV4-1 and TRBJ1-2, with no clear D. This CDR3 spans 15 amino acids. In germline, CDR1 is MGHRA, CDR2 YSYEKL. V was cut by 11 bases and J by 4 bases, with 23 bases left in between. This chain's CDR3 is CASNTAAQETYGYTF. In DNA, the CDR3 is TGCGCCTCCAATACGGCTGCCCAGGAGACCTATGGCTACACCTTC.